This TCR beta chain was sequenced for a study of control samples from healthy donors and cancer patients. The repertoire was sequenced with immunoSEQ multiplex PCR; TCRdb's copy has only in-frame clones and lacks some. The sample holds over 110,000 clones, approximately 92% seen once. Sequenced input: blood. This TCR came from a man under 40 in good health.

The CDR3 coding sequence is TGTGCCAGCAGTTATTTCGGGACAGGGGGTAGCTACACCTTC. It specifies CASSYFGTGGSYTF. The chain carries TRBV2 and TRBJ1-2, with TRBD1 matching 11 bases. V was clipped by 5 bases and J by 9 bases; unmatched bases: 8. Germline CDR1 SNHLY, CDR2 FYNNEI. This CDR3 has 14 amino acids. Looking up the rest from reference TRBV2 and TRBJ1-2 gives the full variable domain: EPEVTQTPSHQVTQMGQEVILRCVPISNHLYFYWYRQILGQKVEFLVSFYNNEISEKSEIFDDQFSVERPDGSNFTLKIRSTKLEDSAMYFCASSYFGTGGSYTFGSGTRLTVV.